These 25 T cell receptor beta chains came from one sample sequenced in a study of T cell repertoires in cytomegalovirus infection. Via MiXCR, TCRdb re-called the reads, giving one row per CDR3 protein. The sample records roughly 150,000 distinct CDR3 sequences, around 30% being singletons. No antigen is known for these receptors. The starting material was CD8+ T cells from cultured PBMCs, obtained from culture after CMV antigen stimulation. The receptors here all came from a human donor in good health (CMV status not recorded). Some clones in this sample may be carry-over from other donors' samples.

This clonotype was seen only a few times. The V call is TRBV15, the J call TRBJ2-6; the D gene could be TRBD1 or TRBD2 (5 bases each). This CDR3 contains 15 residues. Deletions cut 8 bases from V and 4 bases from J, with 15 bases between. The V gene's germline CDR1 is LNHNV and CDR2 YYDKDF (reference sequence). CDR3 DNA sequence: TGTGCCACCTCCGTGGGGGTTTCCGGGGCCAACGTCCTGACTTTC. Amino acids: CATSVGVSGANVLTF. Filled out from reference TRBV15 and TRBJ2-6, the complete variable domain reads DAMVIQNPRYQVTQFGKPVTLSCSQTLNHNVMYWYQQKSSQAPKLLFHYYDKDFNNEADTPDNFQSRRPNTSFCFLDIRSPGLGDTAMYLCATSVGVSGANVLTFGAGSRLTVL.

The J gene is TRBJ2-7, the V gene TRBV10-3; no reliable D call. The germline gives CDR1 ENHRY, CDR2 SYGVKD. CDR3 length equals 17 residues. Between the trimmed V and J ends, which lost 10 bases and 0 bases, there was a span of 25 bases. This CDR3 reads CASLPRPGPLSSYEQYF. The DNA for the CDR3 is TGTGCCAGCCTCCCTCGCCCGGGCCCGTTAAGCTCCTACGAGCAGTACTTC.

The chain recombines TRBV20-1 with TRBJ2-7; 8 bases line up with TRBD1. Trimming took 1 base from V and 8 from J; bases not matched to a gene: 16. Germline V gives CDR1 DFQATT, CDR2 SNEGSKA (reference sequence). The CDR3 spans 16 residues. The CDR3 loop is CSARVRQGTLVGQQYF. The DNA for the CDR3 is TGCAGTGCTAGAGTCAGACAGGGGACCCTCGTCGGACAGCAGTACTTC.

Regarding this clonotype: Compared with germline, one end of the junction differs, possibly owing to a read error. The chain employs TRBV4-3 and TRBJ1-4; 7 nucleotides line up with TRBD1. In germline, CDR1 is LGHNA, CDR2 YSLEER. This CDR3 has 16 amino acids. The CDR3 loop reads CVSSQEEGAGNEKLFF. DNA of the CDR3: TGCGTCAGCAGCCAAGAGGAGGGGGCGGGTAATGAAAAACTGTTTTTT.

V and J are TRBV20-1 and TRBJ1-5; 8 bases match TRBD1. This CDR3 has 16 amino acids. The V and J ends lost 6 bases and 0 bases, in that order; junction bases with no gene match: 10. CDR1 and CDR2 from the germline V gene are DFQATT and SNEGSKA (reference sequence). Written as DNA, the CDR3 is TGCAGTGCAAGACAGGGGAGCCCTTATAGCAATCAGCCCCAGCATTTT. It specifies CSARQGSPYSNQPQHF.

V usage is TRBV12-3 or TRBV12-4 and J usage is TRBJ2-1; tentatively, D is TRBD2 (7 bases). The CDR3 covers 16 residues. V lost 5 bases to trimming and J lost 3 bases, with 17 bases between them. CDR3 region: CASSGLGGGFYNEQFF. The DNA for the CDR3 is TGTGCCAGCAGTGGTCTTGGGGGGGGCTTCTACAATGAGCAGTTCTTC.

V and J are TRBV12-3 or TRBV12-4 and TRBJ2-5, with D perhaps matching TRBD2 (6 bases). This CDR3 region has 11 residues. Trimming removed 7 bases at V and 7 bases at J, with 10 bases between. CDR3 bases: TGTGCCAGCACCTTCGGGGGGACCCAGTACTTC. It is translated as CASTFGGTQYF.

By share of the sample, this clonotype is medium-sized. The genes are TRBV6-2 or TRBV6-3 and TRBJ2-1; TRBD2 is a possible D gene (5 bases). The CDR3 is made up of 14 amino acids. V was cut by 4 bases and J by 6 bases, with 13 bases left in between. Germline assignment: CDR1 MNHEY and CDR2 SVGEGT. The CDR3 DNA sequence: TGTGCCAGCAGTTTTTATGGAGGAGGCAATGAGCAGTTCTTC. Protein sequence: CASSFYGGGNEQFF.

This clonotype was recorded a few times. The rearrangement uses TRBV24-1 and TRBJ2-1; TRBD2 might be the D (5 bases). Germline CDR1 is KGHDR and CDR2 is SFDVKD. Trimming stripped 0 bases from V and 4 bases from J, with 6 bases between. The CDR3 length is 14 residues. CDR3: CATSDLGEYNEQFF. In nucleotides, the CDR3 is TGTGCCACCAGTGATTTGGGGGAGTACAATGAGCAGTTCTTC.

The gene calls are TRBV7-9 and TRBJ1-1, with 8 bases identical to TRBD1. With 5 bases clipped from V and 1 base from J, the junction kept 6 bases outside the gene matches. The CDR3 length is 15 residues. Germline values: CDR1 SEHNR, CDR2 FQNEAQ (reference sequence). CDR3 residues: CASSPGQGGNTEAFF. The CDR3 DNA follows: TGTGCCAGCAGCCCCGGACAGGGAGGGAACACTGAAGCTTTCTTT. Full variable domain (rest looked up from reference TRBV7-9 and TRBJ1-1): DTGVSQNPRHKITKRGQNVTFRCDPISEHNRLYWYRQTLGQGPEFLTYFQNEAQLEKSRLLSDRFSAERPKGSFSTLEIQRTEQGDSAMYLCASSPGQGGNTEAFFGQGTRLTVV.

The genes are TRBV19 and TRBJ2-3; D not resolved. Per the germline V gene, CDR1 is LNHDA and CDR2 is SQIVND (reference sequence). The CDR3 sequence is 11 residues long. Trimming left V 7 bases short and J 1 base short, with 3 bases between. This CDR3 is CASIGTDTQYF. Written as DNA, the CDR3 is TGTGCCAGTATTGGCACAGATACGCAGTATTTT.

The chain employs TRBV6-5 and TRBJ1-5; a possible D gene is TRBD1 (5 bases). The CDR3 extends over 15 amino acids. Germline V gene lookup returns CDR1 MNHEY and CDR2 SVGAGI. V shed 5 bases and J shed 3 bases, with 14 bases lying between them. CDR3 coding DNA: TGTGCCAGCAGTGTGAGTTGGGGCTACAATCAGCCCCAGCATTTT. This gives the protein CASSVSWGYNQPQHF.

A few counts support this clonotype. The V call is TRBV28, the J call TRBJ2-1; TRBD1 matches 8 bases. CDR1 and CDR2 (germline): MDHEN, SYDVKM. CDR3 size: 13 residues. Losses at the gene ends were 6 bases for V and 7 bases for J; bases not matched to a gene: 5. For the CDR3, the DNA is TGTGCCAGCAGCCAGACAGGGGAGAATGAGCAGTTCTTC. It yields the protein CASSQTGENEQFF.

This chain links TRBV5-4 with TRBJ1-6, with 9 bases aligning to TRBD1. The CDR3 loop spans 12 amino acids. CDR1 is SGHNT and CDR2 is YYREEE in the germline V gene (reference sequence). Trimming removed 5 bases from V and 14 bases from J; junction bases left unmatched: 5. This CDR3 reads CASSTGTGTLHF. As DNA, the CDR3 is TGTGCCAGCAGTACCGGGACAGGGACCCTCCACTTT.

Many counts were recorded for this clonotype. The chain employs TRBV7-9 and TRBJ1-6; maybe TRBD1 (5 bases). V was shortened by 4 bases and J by 9 bases, with 7 bases between the two germline ends. The CDR3 loop spans 12 amino acids. The V gene's germline CDR1 is SEHNR and CDR2 FQNEAQ (reference sequence). The CDR3 DNA reads as TGTGCCAGCAGCTCTACAGGTTCACCCCTCCACTTT. Translating it yields CASSSTGSPLHF. The full variable domain, completed using reference TRBV7-9 and TRBJ1-6, is DTGVSQNPRHKITKRGQNVTFRCDPISEHNRLYWYRQTLGQGPEFLTYFQNEAQLEKSRLLSDRFSAERPKGSFSTLEIQRTEQGDSAMYLCASSSTGSPLHFGNGTRLTVT.

J is TRBJ2-7 and V is TRBV7-8; a weak D match, TRBD1 (5 bases). Trimming took 4 bases from V and 3 from J, leaving 16 bases between them. CDR3 length: 15 amino acids. Looked up from germline, CDR1 is SGHVS and CDR2 is FQNEAQ. The CDR3 here is CASSSSWGAIYEQYF. The DNA of the CDR3 is TGTGCCAGCAGCTCCTCCTGGGGCGCAATCTACGAGCAGTACTTC.

The chain's CDR3 is CASSVAGASTDTQYF. In nucleotides, the CDR3 is TGTGCCAGCAGCGTAGCCGGGGCCAGCACAGATACGCAGTATTTT. This chain links TRBV9 with TRBJ2-3; D may be TRBD1 or TRBD2 (5 bases each). The CDR3 length is 15 residues. With 0 bases removed from V and 0 bases from J, the gap between germline ends came to 8 bases. Germline lookup yields CDR1 SGDLS and CDR2 YYNGEE.

The V and J genes are TRBV5-4 and TRBJ2-1; 10 bases are a match to TRBD1. V lost 4 bases to trimming and J lost 8 bases; unmatched junction nucleotides: 6. The germline CDR1 and CDR2 sequences are SGHNT and YYREEE (reference sequence). This CDR3 is built from 14 residues. CDR3 amino acids: CASSPMTGGYEQFF. The CDR3 DNA follows: TGTGCCAGCAGCCCTATGACAGGGGGCTATGAGCAGTTCTTC.

This clonotype was counted between two and nine times. The chain employs TRBV6-5 and TRBJ2-1, with 9 bases identical to TRBD1. This CDR3 spans 15 amino acids. Germline trimming cut 5 bases from V and 4 bases from J; bases unmatched to any gene: 6. Germline CDR1 reads MNHEY; CDR2 reads SVGAGI. CDR3 region: CASSPPGQGYNEQFF. In DNA, the CDR3 is TGTGCCAGCAGTCCTCCGGGACAGGGTTACAATGAGCAGTTCTTC.

The gene calls are TRBV20-1 and TRBJ2-3; 7 bases fit TRBD2. CDR1 is DFQATT, CDR2 SNEGSKA, per germline (reference sequence). The CDR3 extends over 15 amino acids. J gave up 2 bases and V 6 bases, and 11 bases lay outside the gene matches. This CDR3 reads CSAPRFGGDTDTQYF. Here the CDR3 DNA reads TGCAGTGCGCCTAGATTTGGGGGGGACACAGATACGCAGTATTTT.

The CDR3 sequence is CASSIAGANEQFF. The CDR3 DNA sequence: TGTGCCAGCAGCATAGCGGGAGCTAATGAGCAGTTCTTC. The chain is built from TRBV27 and TRBJ2-1; 9 nucleotides agree with TRBD2. Trimming cost V 6 bases and J 7 bases; bases outside gene matches: 4. The germline CDR1 and CDR2 sequences are MNHEY and SMNVEV (reference sequence). This CDR3 has 13 amino acids.

This clonotype was found a few times. This may arise from a read error, as a much more abundant clone is one base away. The chain recombines TRBV4-2 with TRBJ1-5; a weak D match, TRBD1 (5 bases). The V end was cut by 0 bases, the J end by 3 bases, with 12 bases between. Germline lookup yields CDR1 LGHNA and CDR2 YNFKEQ. CDR3 length: 16 residues. CDR3 nucleotides: TGTGCCAGCAGCCAAGATTGGGGAGGGGCCAATCAGCCCCAGCATTTT. Translated, it gives CASSQDWGGANQPQHF.

This clonotype turned up a few times. V is TRBV4-1 and J is TRBJ1-6, with no clear D. Germline lookup yields CDR1 MGHRA and CDR2 YSYEKL. Trimming stripped 2 bases from V and 7 bases from J, with 15 bases between. The CDR3 covers 16 residues. CDR3 amino acids: CASSQSLSVGNSPLHF. CDR3 nucleotides: TGCGCCAGCAGCCAATCCCTTTCCGTGGGGAATTCACCCCTCCACTTT.

This rearrangement joins TRBV29-1 to TRBJ2-1; 14 bases fit TRBD2. The J segment lost 2 bases and the V segment lost 3 bases, leaving 3 bases of the junction unmatched. Germline V CDR1 and CDR2: SQVTM, ANQGSEA. This CDR3 has 16 residues. CDR3 nucleotides: TGCAGCGTTGACGGGACTAGCGGGGGTGCCTACAATGAGCAGTTCTTC. Translated: CSVDGTSGGAYNEQFF.

The sample holds a few counts of this clonotype. The chain employs TRBV19 and TRBJ1-4; no clear D gene. The germline gives CDR1 LNHDA, CDR2 SQIVND (reference sequence). This CDR3 contains 14 residues. V was trimmed by 6 bases and J by 0 bases, leaving 8 bases between them. CDR3 sequence (DNA): TGTGCCAGTAGCCTCGATTCAACTAATGAAAAACTGTTTTTT. It is translated as CASSLDSTNEKLFF.